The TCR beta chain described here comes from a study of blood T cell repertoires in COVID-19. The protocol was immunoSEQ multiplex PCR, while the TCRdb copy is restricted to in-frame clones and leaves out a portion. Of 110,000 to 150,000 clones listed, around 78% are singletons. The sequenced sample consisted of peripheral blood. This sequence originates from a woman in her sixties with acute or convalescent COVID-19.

The CDR3 spells CASSHPGRLTSGRPYEQYF. The CDR3 bases are TGTGCCAGCAGCCACCCTGGGCGGTTGACTAGCGGGAGGCCTTACGAGCAGTACTTC. This chain joins TRBV14 and TRBJ2-7, with TRBD2 matching over 13 bases. The CDR3 covers 19 residues. V gave up 3 bases and J gave up 4 bases; unmatched junction bases: 15. CDR1 and CDR2 from the germline V gene are SGHDN and FVKESK.